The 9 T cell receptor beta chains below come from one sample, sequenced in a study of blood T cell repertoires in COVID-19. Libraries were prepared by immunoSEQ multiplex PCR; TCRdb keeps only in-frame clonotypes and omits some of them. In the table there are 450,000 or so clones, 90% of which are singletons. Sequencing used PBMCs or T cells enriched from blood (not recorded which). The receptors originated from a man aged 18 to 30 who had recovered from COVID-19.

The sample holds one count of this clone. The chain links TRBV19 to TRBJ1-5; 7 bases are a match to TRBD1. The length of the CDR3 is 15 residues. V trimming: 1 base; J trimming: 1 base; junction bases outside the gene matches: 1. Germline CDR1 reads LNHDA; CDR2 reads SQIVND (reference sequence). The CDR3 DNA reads TGTGCCAGTAGTATAGCGGACAGGAGCAATCAGCCCCAGCATTTT. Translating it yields CASSIADRSNQPQHF.

For the CDR3, the DNA is TGTGCCAGCAGCCAAGAGACAGGGGGTAGCCAAGAGACCCAGTACTTC. It encodes CASSQETGGSQETQYF. This chain connects TRBV14 to TRBJ2-5; 9 nucleotides agree with TRBD1. Germline V gene sequence: CDR1 SGHDN, CDR2 FVKESK. This CDR3 comprises 16 residues. The V gene end was trimmed by 0 bases and the J gene end by 1 base; junction bases not matched to a gene: 3.

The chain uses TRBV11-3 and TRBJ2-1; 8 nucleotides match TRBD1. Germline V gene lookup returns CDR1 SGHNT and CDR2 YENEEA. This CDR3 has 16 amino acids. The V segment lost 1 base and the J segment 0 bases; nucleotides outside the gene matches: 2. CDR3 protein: CASSLGTGNSYNEQFF. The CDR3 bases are TGTGCCAGCAGCTTAGGGACAGGGAACTCCTACAATGAGCAGTTCTTC.

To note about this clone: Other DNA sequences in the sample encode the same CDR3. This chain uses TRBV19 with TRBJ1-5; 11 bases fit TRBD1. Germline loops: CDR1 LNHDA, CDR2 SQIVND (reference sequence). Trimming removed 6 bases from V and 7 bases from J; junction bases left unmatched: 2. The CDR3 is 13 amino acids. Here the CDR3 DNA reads TGTGCCAGTAGCGGGACAGGGGGACAGCCCCAGCATTTT. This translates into CASSGTGGQPQHF.

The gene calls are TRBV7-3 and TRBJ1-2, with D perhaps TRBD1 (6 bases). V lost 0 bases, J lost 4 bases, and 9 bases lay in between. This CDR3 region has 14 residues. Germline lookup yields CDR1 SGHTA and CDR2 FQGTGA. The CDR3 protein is CASSLTTGSYGYTF. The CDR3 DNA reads TGTGCCAGCAGCTTAACAACAGGGTCCTATGGCTACACCTTC.

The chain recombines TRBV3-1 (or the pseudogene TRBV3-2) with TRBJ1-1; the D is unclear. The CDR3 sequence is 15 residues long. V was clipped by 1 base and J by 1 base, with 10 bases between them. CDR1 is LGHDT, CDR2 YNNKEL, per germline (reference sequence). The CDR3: CASSQVRARNTEAFF. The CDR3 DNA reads TGTGCCAGCAGCCAAGTTCGAGCTAGGAACACTGAAGCTTTCTTT.

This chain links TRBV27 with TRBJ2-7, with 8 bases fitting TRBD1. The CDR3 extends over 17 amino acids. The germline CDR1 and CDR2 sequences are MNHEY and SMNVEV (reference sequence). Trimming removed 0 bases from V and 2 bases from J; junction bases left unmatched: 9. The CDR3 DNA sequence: TGTGCCAGCAGTTTATCTCCGACAGGGGCTCCGGCCTACGAGCAGTACTTC. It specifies CASSLSPTGAPAYEQYF.

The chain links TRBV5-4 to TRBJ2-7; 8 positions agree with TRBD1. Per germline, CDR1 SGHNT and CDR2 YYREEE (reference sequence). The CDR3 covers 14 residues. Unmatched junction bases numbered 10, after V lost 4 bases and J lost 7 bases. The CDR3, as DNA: TGTGCCAGCAGCAGTACGACAGGGGCTGGGGAGCAGTACTTC. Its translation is CASSSTTGAGEQYF.

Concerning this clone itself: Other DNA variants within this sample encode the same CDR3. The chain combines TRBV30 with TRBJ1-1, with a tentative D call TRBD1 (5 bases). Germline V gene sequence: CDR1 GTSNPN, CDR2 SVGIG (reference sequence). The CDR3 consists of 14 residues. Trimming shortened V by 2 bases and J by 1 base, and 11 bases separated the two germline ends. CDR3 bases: TGTGCCTGGAGTCCGGGACTGGGGAACACTGAAGCTTTCTTT. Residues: CAWSPGLGNTEAFF.